A selection of T cell receptor beta chains follows, all from one sample in a study of shared clonotypes between healthy human individuals. The table came from immunoSEQ multiplex PCR; TCRdb's copy has only in-frame clones and leaves some out. The sample shows roughly 650,000 clones, approximately 96% of them seen only once. Material: naive CD8+ T cells sorted from blood. All receptors come from a woman aged 25 to 45 in good health. CDR3s include the opening cysteine and the closing phenylalanine or tryptophan. Each record gives: V gene, D gene, J gene, CDR3 length, clone size, CDR3 protein, CDR3 DNA. A D gene is named only where the DNA matches it firmly. Not every row has a clone size; where given, it reads once, few, many or a size class.

TRBV28	NA	TRBJ2-1	13	NA	CASSPRASSEQFF	TGTGCCAGCAGTCCCCGGGCCTCCTCTGAGCAGTTCTTC
TRBV27	TRBD2	TRBJ2-1	15	once	CASSSGTSGTGEQFF	TGTGCCAGCAGTTCAGGGACTAGCGGGACTGGTGAGCAGTTCTTC
TRBV19	TRBD1	TRBJ1-1	15	NA	CASSIRQGQNTEAFF	TGTGCCAGTAGTATTAGACAGGGCCAAAACACTGAAGCTTTCTTT
TRBV5-1	NA	TRBJ2-7	14	NA	CASSLEGGYYEQYF	TGCGCCAGCAGCTTGGAAGGAGGGTACTACGAGCAGTACTTC
TRBV7-8	TRBD2	TRBJ2-1	16	NA	CASSPLLGGRYNEQFF	TGTGCCAGCAGCCCCTTGTTGGGCGGGAGGTACAATGAGCAGTTCTTC
TRBV7-9	TRBD1	TRBJ1-2	16	NA	CASSLAQGGSNYGYTF	TGTGCCAGCAGCTTAGCGCAGGGGGGTTCGAACTATGGCTACACCTTC
TRBV27	NA	TRBJ1-4	15	NA	CASSPRRITNEKLFF	TGTGCCAGCAGTCCCAGGCGCATCACTAATGAAAAACTGTTTTTT
TRBV11-3	NA	TRBJ2-7	14	NA	CASSLGTGSYEQYF	TGTGCCAGCAGCTTAGGAACGGGGTCCTACGAGCAGTACTTC
TRBV28	TRBD1	TRBJ2-7	14	NA	CASSLTGGSYEQYF	TGTGCCAGCAGTCTGACAGGGGGGTCCTACGAGCAGTACTTC
TRBV11-2	TRBD2	TRBJ2-7	15	NA	CASRDRSGGNYEQYF	TGTGCCAGCAGGGACCGTAGCGGGGGAAACTACGAGCAGTACTTC
TRBV27	NA	TRBJ2-5	12	NA	CASSLQGETQYF	TGTGCCAGCAGTTTACAGGGCGAGACCCAGTACTTC
TRBV19	NA	TRBJ1-5	15	NA	CASSPPAGTYQPQHF	TGTGCCAGTAGTCCCCCCGCAGGGACTTATCAGCCCCAGCATTTT
TRBV9	TRBD2	TRBJ2-3	17	NA	CASSVAVGEGPSDTQYF	TGTGCCAGCAGCGTAGCTGTGGGGGAGGGCCCCTCAGATACGCAGTATTTT
TRBV10-3	NA	TRBJ2-1	17	NA	CAISESATGDSYNEQFF	TGTGCCATCAGTGAGTCCGCGACAGGCGACTCGTACAATGAGCAGTTCTTC
TRBV19	NA	TRBJ2-7	14	NA	CATALQDGYYEQYF	TGTGCCACCGCACTCCAGGACGGATACTACGAGCAGTACTTC
TRBV2	NA	TRBJ1-1	11	NA	CASRVGTEAFF	TGTGCCAGCAGGGTGGGGACTGAAGCTTTCTTT
TRBV5-4	NA	TRBJ1-4	18	NA	CASSRAMIGRSTNEKLFF	TGTGCCAGCAGCAGGGCTATGATCGGCCGATCAACTAATGAAAAACTGTTTTTT
TRBV27	NA	TRBJ1-1	11	once	CASNRGLEAFF	TGTGCCAGCAACCGGGGCCTTGAAGCTTTCTTT
TRBV27	TRBD1	TRBJ2-1	17	NA	CASSFSPGGSSYNEQFF	TGTGCCAGCAGTTTTTCCCCAGGGGGCAGCTCCTACAATGAGCAGTTCTTC
TRBV23-1	NA	TRBJ1-1	19	NA	CASSHPFEGQRRGGLEAFF	TGCGCCAGCAGTCATCCTTTTGAGGGGCAGCGAAGGGGGGGCCTTGAAGCTTTCTTT
TRBV6-6	NA	TRBJ2-7	15	NA	CASSQSGRWAYEQYF	TGTGCCAGCAGTCAAAGCGGGCGCTGGGCCTACGAGCAGTACTTC
TRBV11-1	NA	TRBJ2-1	12	NA	CASSLLVNEQFF	TGTGCCAGCAGCTTACTAGTTAATGAGCAGTTCTTC
TRBV28	TRBD1	TRBJ1-2	17	NA	CASWAITEQGVNYGYTF	TGTGCCAGCTGGGCCATAACGGAACAGGGGGTAAACTATGGCTACACCTTC
TRBV7-6	NA	TRBJ2-2	18	NA	CASSLGGASSSFTGELFF	TGTGCCAGCAGCTTAGGCGGCGCGTCTAGTTCTTTTACCGGGGAGCTGTTTTTT
TRBV7-9	TRBD2	TRBJ2-3	15	NA	CASSTRLADTDTQYF	TGTGCCAGCAGCACCCGACTAGCGGACACAGATACGCAGTATTTT
TRBV27	TRBD1	TRBJ1-1	12	NA	CASSFYRGEAFF	TGTGCCAGCAGTTTCTACAGGGGTGAAGCTTTCTTT
TRBV13	TRBD2	TRBJ2-7	13	once	CASSTRLAHEQYF	TGTGCCAGCAGCACCCGACTAGCGCACGAGCAGTACTTC
TRBV7-9	TRBD1	TRBJ2-7	14	NA	CASSDRDRPYEQYF	TGTGCCAGCAGCGACCGGGACAGACCCTACGAGCAGTACTTC
TRBV11-2	TRBD2	TRBJ2-3	18	NA	CASSLGTSGRAGLGTQYF	TGTGCCAGCAGCTTAGGGACTAGCGGGAGGGCCGGGCTGGGTACGCAGTATTTT
TRBV11-2	NA	TRBJ2-7	14	once	CASSLTRSAYEQYF	TGTGCCAGCAGCTTAACTCGATCCGCCTACGAGCAGTACTTC
TRBV19	TRBD1	TRBJ2-5	15	NA	CASSMDRGYQETQYF	TGTGCCAGTTCTATGGACAGGGGGTACCAAGAGACCCAGTACTTC
TRBV5-4	NA	TRBJ1-3	14	NA	CASSLEDSRNTIYF	TGTGCCAGCAGCTTGGAGGACAGTCGAAACACCATATATTTT
TRBV2	NA	TRBJ1-5	13	NA	CASSGDSNQPQHF	TGTGCCAGCAGTGGAGACAGCAATCAGCCCCAGCATTTT
TRBV2	NA	TRBJ1-4	17	NA	CASRALGGAIRVEKLFF	TGTGCCAGCAGGGCCTTGGGGGGGGCGATCCGAGTTGAAAAACTGTTTTTT
TRBV28	NA	TRBJ1-1	11	few	CASSIGGGAFF	TGTGCCAGCAGTATCGGGGGTGGAGCTTTCTTT
TRBV5-1	TRBD2	TRBJ2-7	13	NA	CASSWTSDYEQYF	TGCGCCAGCAGCTGGACTAGCGACTACGAGCAGTACTTC
TRBV27	TRBD2	TRBJ2-1	14	NA	CASSSSGTYNEQFF	TGTGCCAGCAGTTCTAGCGGGACCTACAATGAGCAGTTCTTC
TRBV4-1	TRBD1	TRBJ1-2	18	once	CASSQDRDSLSPNYGYTF	TGCGCCAGCAGCCAAGATCGGGACAGCTTGTCACCTAACTATGGCTACACCTTC
TRBV2	NA	TRBJ1-4	12	NA	CASSEGQGFLFF	TGTGCCAGCAGTGAAGGTCAAGGGTTCCTGTTTTTT
TRBV11-2	TRBD1	TRBJ2-7	15	NA	CASSAGTGASYEQYF	TGTGCCAGCAGCGCAGGAACAGGGGCCTCCTACGAGCAGTACTTC
TRBV29-1	TRBD1	TRBJ1-2	14	NA	CSATTGDSNYGYTF	TGCAGCGCCACGACAGGGGACTCTAACTATGGCTACACCTTC
TRBV5-6	TRBD2	TRBJ2-5	17	once	CASSLEGGAGGRGTQYF	TGTGCCAGCAGCTTGGAGGGCGGTGCGGGAGGCCGGGGGACCCAGTACTTC
TRBV25-1	NA	TRBJ1-1	13	NA	CASSEPGNTEAFF	TGTGCCAGCAGTGAGCCGGGGAACACTGAAGCTTTCTTT
TRBV27	TRBD1	TRBJ1-1	15	NA	CASSSSTGIKTEAFF	TGTGCCAGCAGTTCGTCGACAGGGATAAAAACTGAAGCTTTCTTT
TRBV9	NA	TRBJ1-1	14	NA	CASSGAGLGTEAFF	TGTGCCAGCAGCGGAGCAGGGTTGGGCACTGAAGCTTTCTTT
TRBV28	NA	TRBJ2-2	14	NA	CASSFSGYTGELFF	TGTGCCAGCAGTTTCTCTGGGTACACCGGGGAGCTGTTTTTT
TRBV11-2	NA	TRBJ1-3	13	NA	CASSTNGGNTIYF	TGTGCCAGCAGCACCAACGGTGGAAACACCATATATTTT
TRBV10-3	NA	TRBJ2-7	12	NA	CAISGESYEQYF	TGTGCCATCTCAGGAGAATCTTACGAGCAGTACTTC
TRBV7-8	TRBD2	TRBJ2-3	18	NA	CASSLPLAGASSTDTQYF	TGTGCCAGCAGCTTACCACTAGCGGGAGCTTCTAGCACAGATACGCAGTATTTT
TRBV9	NA	TRBJ2-7	16	NA	CASSVEDSVFSYEQYF	TGTGCCAGCAGCGTAGAGGATAGCGTGTTCTCCTACGAGCAGTACTTC
TRBV6-5	NA	TRBJ2-3	14	NA	CASSYEGFTDTQYF	TGTGCCAGCAGTTACGAGGGTTTCACAGATACGCAGTATTTT
TRBV9	NA	TRBJ1-3	18	NA	CASSADDPLRYSGNTIYF	TGTGCCAGCAGCGCCGATGATCCTCTACGATACTCTGGAAACACCATATATTTT
TRBV28	NA	TRBJ1-2	13	NA	CASSLRGAAGYTF	TGTGCCAGCAGTTTGAGGGGCGCGGCGGGCTACACCTTC
TRBV5-1	TRBD1	TRBJ2-5	15	once	CASSSPGQGIETQYF	TGCGCCAGCAGCTCTCCGGGACAGGGGATCGAGACCCAGTACTTC
TRBV7-9	NA	TRBJ2-2	15	NA	CASSPPSSHTGELFF	TGTGCCAGCAGCCCCCCTAGTTCGCACACCGGGGAGCTGTTTTTT
TRBV7-6	NA	TRBJ1-1	15	few	CASSQRHGMNTEAFF	TGTGCCAGCAGCCAAAGACACGGCATGAACACTGAAGCTTTCTTT